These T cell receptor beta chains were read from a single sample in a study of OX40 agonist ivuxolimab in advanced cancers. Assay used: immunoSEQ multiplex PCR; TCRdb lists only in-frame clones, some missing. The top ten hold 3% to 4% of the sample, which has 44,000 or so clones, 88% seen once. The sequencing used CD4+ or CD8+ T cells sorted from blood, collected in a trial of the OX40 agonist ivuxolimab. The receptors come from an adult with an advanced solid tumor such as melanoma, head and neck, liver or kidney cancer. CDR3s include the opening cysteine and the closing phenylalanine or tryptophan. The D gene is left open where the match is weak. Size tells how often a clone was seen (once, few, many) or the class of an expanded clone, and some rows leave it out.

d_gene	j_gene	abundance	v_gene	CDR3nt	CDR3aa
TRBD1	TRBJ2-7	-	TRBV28	TGTGCCAGCAGTTCCCGGACAGGGGGGGTTCGAGACGAGCAGTACTTC	CASSSRTGGVRDEQYF
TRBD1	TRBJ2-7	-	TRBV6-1	TGTGCCAGCAGGCAGGGACAGATCTCCTACGAGCAGTACTTC	CASRQGQISYEQYF
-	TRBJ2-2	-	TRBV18	TGTGCCAGCTCACCACGGAACACCGGGGAGCTGTTTTTT	CASSPRNTGELFF
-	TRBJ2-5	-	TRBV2	TGTGCCAGCGGGACGGGACTGTTTAAGGCCCAGTACTTC	CASGTGLFKAQYF
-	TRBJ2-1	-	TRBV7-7	TGTGCCAGCAGCGCAAGCTCTCTGGTAAATGAGCAGTTCTTC	CASSASSLVNEQFF
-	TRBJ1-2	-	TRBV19	TGTGCCAGTAGTATCACCGCGAACAGGGATAACTATGGCTACACCTTC	CASSITANRDNYGYTF
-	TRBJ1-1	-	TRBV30	TGTGCCTGGAGGGAACAGGGGAACACTGAAGCTTTCTTT	CAWREQGNTEAFF
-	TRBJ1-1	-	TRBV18	TGTGCCAGCTCATCGATGGGACGAAGGACTGAAGCTTTCTTT	CASSSMGRRTEAFF
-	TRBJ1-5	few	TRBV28	TGTGCCAGCAACAAGGACGTTCTCCAGCCCCAGCATTTT	CASNKDVLQPQHF
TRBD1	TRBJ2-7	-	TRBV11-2	TGTGCCAGCAGCACGGGACAGGGGAACCCTAAGGACGAGCAGTACTTC	CASSTGQGNPKDEQYF
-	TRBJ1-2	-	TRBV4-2	TGTGCCAGCAGCCAACAGGGAGGTGGCTACACCTTC	CASSQQGGGYTF
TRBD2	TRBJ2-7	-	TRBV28	TGTGCCAGCAGTGGGGCCGCGGGAGGGTCGAGGGAGCAGTACTTC	CASSGAAGGSREQYF
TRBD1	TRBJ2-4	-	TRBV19	TGTGCCAGTAGTAGGGGACAGGGGTCAAACATTCAGTACTTC	CASSRGQGSNIQYF
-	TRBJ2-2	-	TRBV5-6	TGTGCCAGCAGCCCGGACAGCATTCCCACCGGGGAGCTGTTTTTT	CASSPDSIPTGELFF
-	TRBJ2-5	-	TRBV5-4	TGTGCCAGCAGCTGGATGGAGGGAAAAGAGACCCAGTACTTC	CASSWMEGKETQYF
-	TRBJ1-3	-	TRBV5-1	TGCGCCAGCAGCTTGGCACACAGCTCTGGAAACACCATATATTTT	CASSLAHSSGNTIYF
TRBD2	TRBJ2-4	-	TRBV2	TGTGCCAGCAGGGCCCCGGGAGGGGGTGGAAAGGGTCAGTACTTC	CASRAPGGGGKGQYF
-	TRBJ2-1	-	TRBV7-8	TGTGCCAGCAGCTCGGGTTGGGGGGATGAGCAGTTCTTC	CASSSGWGDEQFF
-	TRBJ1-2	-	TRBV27	TGTGCCAGCAGTTCCAGGGGTCGCTACACCTTC	CASSSRGRYTF
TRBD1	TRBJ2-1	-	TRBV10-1	TGCGCCAGCAGTGAGTCGACAGGGTTCGATGAGCAGTTCTTC	CASSESTGFDEQFF
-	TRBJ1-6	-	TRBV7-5	TGTGCCAGCAGCTTAAGCTCGGCCAGAAATTCACCCCTCCACTTT	CASSLSSARNSPLHF